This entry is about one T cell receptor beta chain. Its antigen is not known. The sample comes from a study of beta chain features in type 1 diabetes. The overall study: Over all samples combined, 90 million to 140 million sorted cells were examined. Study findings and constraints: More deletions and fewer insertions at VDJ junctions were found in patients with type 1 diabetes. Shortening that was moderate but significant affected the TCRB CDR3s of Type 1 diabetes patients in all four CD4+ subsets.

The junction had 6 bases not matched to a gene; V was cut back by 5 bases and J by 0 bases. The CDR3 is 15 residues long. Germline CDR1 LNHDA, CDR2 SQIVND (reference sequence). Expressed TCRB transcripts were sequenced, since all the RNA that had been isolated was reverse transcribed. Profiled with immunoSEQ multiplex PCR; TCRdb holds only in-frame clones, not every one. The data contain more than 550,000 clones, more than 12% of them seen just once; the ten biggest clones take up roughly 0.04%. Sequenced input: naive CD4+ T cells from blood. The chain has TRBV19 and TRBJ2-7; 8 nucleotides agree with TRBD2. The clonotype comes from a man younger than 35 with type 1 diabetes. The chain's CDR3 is CASSPTSVYSYEQYF. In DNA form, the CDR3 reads TGTGCCAGTAGTCCGACTAGCGTTTACTCCTACGAGCAGTACTTC.